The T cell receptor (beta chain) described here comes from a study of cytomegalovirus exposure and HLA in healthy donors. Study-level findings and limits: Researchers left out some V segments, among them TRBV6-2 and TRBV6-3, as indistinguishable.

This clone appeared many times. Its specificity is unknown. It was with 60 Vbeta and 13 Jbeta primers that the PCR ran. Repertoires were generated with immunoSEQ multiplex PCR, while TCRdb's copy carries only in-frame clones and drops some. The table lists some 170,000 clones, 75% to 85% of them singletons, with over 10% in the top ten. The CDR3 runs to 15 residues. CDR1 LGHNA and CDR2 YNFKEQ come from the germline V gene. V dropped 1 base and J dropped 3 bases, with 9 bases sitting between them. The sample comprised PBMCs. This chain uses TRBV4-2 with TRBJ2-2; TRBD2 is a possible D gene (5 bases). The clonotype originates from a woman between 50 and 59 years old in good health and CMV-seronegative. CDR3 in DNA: TGTGCCAGCAGCCAAGCAGGACTTGACACCGGGGAGCTGTTTTTT. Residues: CASSQAGLDTGELFF.